This T cell receptor (beta chain) was sequenced in a study of Ad26.COV2.S vaccination and SARS-CoV-2 variants. Study in general: Donor joined the COV1001 Ad26.COV2.S trial arm. Intramuscular Ad26.COV2.S doses were given once or twice, 56 days apart. Broader study findings: Non-spike TCR breadth showed similarity between vaccine and placebo recipients. Estimates derived from TCR breadth and depth analyses may have underestimated total T cell responses.

The treatment: approximately 18 received Ad26.COV2.S at low or high dose, single or two shots; roughly five received placebo; per-sample allocation not given. Vaccine and placebo recipients were sampled on day 63 after the first injection. Profiled with immunoSEQ multiplex PCR; TCRdb holds only in-frame clones, not every one. The sample lists some 480,000 clones, around 90% occurring once. From germline, CDR1 is LGHDT and CDR2 YNNKEL (reference sequence). The CDR3 length is 15 residues. Germline trimming cut 2 bases from V and 7 bases from J; bases unmatched to any gene: 9. This clone was detected once. Its antigen is currently unknown.

The sequencing here drew on peripheral blood, taken in a trial of Ad26.COV2.S vaccine versus placebo. The rearrangement links TRBV3-1 (or the pseudogene TRBV3-2) to TRBJ2-7; 9 bases are shared with TRBD2. The clonotype originates from a person between 18 and 65 years old who received the Ad26.COV2.S COVID-19 vaccine or a placebo. CDR3 region: CASSQLAGVLREQYF. In nucleotides, the CDR3 is TGTGCCAGCAGCCAATTAGCGGGAGTTTTGAGGGAGCAGTACTTC.